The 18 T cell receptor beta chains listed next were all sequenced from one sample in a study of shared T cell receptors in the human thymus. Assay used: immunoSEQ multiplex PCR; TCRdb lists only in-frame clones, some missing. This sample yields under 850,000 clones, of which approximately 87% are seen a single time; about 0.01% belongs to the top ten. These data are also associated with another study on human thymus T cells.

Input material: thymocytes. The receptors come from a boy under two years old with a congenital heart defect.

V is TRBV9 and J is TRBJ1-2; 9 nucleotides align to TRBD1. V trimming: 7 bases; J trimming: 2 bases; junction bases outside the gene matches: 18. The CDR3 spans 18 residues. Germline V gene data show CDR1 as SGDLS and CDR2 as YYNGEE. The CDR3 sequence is CASVLAPPPGTGNYGYTF. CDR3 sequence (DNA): TGTGCCAGCGTTCTGGCACCGCCCCCCGGGACAGGGAACTATGGCTACACCTTC.

The DNA for the CDR3 is TGTGCCACCAAACGTGGAATAGCGGGTCAAGAGACCCAGTACTTC. Amino acid sequence: CATKRGIAGQETQYF. The J gene is TRBJ2-5, the V gene TRBV5-4; 7 positions agree with TRBD2. The germline CDR1 and CDR2 sequences are SGHNT and YYREEE (reference sequence). Losses at the gene ends were 9 bases for V and 2 bases for J; bases not matched to a gene: 13. This CDR3 spans 15 amino acids.

This CDR3 is CASSLRGSNYGYTF. CDR3 DNA: TGTGCCAGCAGCTTAAGGGGGAGTAACTATGGCTACACCTTC. V and J are TRBV13 and TRBJ1-2; D possibly corresponds to TRBD1 (6 bases). The CDR3 covers 14 residues. With 2 bases removed from V and 1 base from J, the gap between germline ends came to 8 bases. Germline V gene sequence: CDR1 PRHDT, CDR2 FYEKMQ (reference sequence). Full variable domain (missing parts from reference TRBV13 and TRBJ1-2): AAGVIQSPRHLIKEKRETATLKCYPIPRHDTVYWYQQGPGQDPQFLISFYEKMQSDKGSIPDRFSAQQFSDYHSELNMSSLELGDSALYFCASSLRGSNYGYTFGSGTRLTVV.

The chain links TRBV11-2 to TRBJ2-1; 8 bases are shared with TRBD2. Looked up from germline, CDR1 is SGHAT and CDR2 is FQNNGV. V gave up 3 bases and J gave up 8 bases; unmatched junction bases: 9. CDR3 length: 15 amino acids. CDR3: CASSFAPGGAYEQFF. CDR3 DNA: TGTGCCAGCAGCTTCGCCCCGGGAGGGGCGTATGAGCAGTTCTTC.

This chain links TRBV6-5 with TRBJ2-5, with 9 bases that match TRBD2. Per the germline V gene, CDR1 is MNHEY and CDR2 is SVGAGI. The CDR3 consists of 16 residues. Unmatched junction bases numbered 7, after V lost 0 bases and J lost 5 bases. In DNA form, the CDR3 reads TGTGCCAGCAGTTACTCAAGCGGGAGGCGGGTGGAGACCCAGTACTTC. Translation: CASSYSSGRRVETQYF.

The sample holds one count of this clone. CDR3 bases: TGTGCCAGTAGCCTGACAGACTATGGCTACACCTTC. Encoded protein: CASSLTDYGYTF. The chain uses TRBV19 and TRBJ1-2; tentatively, D is TRBD1 (5 bases). V lost 6 bases to trimming and J lost 3 bases, with 8 bases between them. Germline CDR1 reads LNHDA; CDR2 reads SQIVND (reference sequence). This CDR3 spans 12 amino acids.

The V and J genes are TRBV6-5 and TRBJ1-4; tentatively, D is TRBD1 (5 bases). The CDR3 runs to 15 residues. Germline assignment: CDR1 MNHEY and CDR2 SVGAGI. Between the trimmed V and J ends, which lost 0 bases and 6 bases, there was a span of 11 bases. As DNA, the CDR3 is TGTGCCAGCAGTTACTCAGAGGGGACTGATGAAAAACTGTTTTTT. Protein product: CASSYSEGTDEKLFF.

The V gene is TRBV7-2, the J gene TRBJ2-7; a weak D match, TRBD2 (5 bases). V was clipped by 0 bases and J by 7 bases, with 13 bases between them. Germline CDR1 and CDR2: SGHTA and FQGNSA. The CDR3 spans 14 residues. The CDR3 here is CASSLAWLASEQYF. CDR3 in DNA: TGTGCCAGCAGCTTAGCGTGGCTAGCCAGTGAGCAGTACTTC.

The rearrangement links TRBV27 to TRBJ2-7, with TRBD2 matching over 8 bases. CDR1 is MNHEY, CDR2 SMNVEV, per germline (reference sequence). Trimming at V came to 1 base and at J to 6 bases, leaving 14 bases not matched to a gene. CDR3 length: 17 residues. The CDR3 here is CASSLCHRGGQVCEQYF. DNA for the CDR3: TGTGCCAGCAGTTTATGTCATCGGGGGGGGCAGGTGTGCGAGCAGTACTTC.

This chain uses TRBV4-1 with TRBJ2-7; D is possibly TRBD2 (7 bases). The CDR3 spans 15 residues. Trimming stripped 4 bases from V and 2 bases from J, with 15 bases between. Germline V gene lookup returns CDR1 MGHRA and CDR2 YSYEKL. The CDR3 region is CASSPRGRGTYEQYF. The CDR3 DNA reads TGCGCCAGCAGCCCAAGGGGGAGGGGAACCTACGAGCAGTACTTC.

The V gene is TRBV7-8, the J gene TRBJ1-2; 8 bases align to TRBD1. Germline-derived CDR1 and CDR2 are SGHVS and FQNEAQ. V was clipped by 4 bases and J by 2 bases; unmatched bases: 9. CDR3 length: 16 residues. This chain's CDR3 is CASSSQERQGNYGYTF. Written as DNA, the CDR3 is TGTGCCAGCAGCTCTCAAGAAAGACAGGGGAACTATGGCTACACCTTC. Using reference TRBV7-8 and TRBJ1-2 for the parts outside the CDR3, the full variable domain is GAGVSQSPRYKVAKRGQDVALRCDPISGHVSLFWYQQALGQGPEFLTYFQNEAQLDKSGLPSDRFFAERPEGSVSTLKIQRTQQEDSAVYLCASSSQERQGNYGYTFGSGTRLTVV.

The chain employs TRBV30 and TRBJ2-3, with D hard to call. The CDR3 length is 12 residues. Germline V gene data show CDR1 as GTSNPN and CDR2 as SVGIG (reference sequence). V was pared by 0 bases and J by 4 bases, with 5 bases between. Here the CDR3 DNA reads TGTGCCTGGAGTGTACGGGCAGATACGCAGTATTTT. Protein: CAWSVRADTQYF.

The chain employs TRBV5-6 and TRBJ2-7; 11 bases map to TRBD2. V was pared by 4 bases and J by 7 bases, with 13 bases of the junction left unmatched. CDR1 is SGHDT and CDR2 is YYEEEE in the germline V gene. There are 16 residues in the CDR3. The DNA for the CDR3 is TGTGCCAGCAGCCTAACCTTAGCGGGAGGGCCGGGGGAGCAGTACTTC. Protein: CASSLTLAGGPGEQYF. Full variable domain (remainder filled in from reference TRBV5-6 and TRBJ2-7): DAGVTQSPTHLIKTRGQQVTLRCSPKSGHDTVSWYQQALGQGPQFIFQYYEEEERQRGNFPDRFSGHQFPNYSSELNVNALLLGDSALYLCASSLTLAGGPGEQYFGPGTRLTVT.

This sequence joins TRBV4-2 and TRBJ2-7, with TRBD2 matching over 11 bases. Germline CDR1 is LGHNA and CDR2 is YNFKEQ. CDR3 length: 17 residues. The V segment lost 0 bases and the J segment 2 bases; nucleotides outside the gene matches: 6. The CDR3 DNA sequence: TGTGCCAGCAGCCAAGAAGGGCTAGCGGGAGGAACCTACGAGCAGTACTTC. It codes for CASSQEGLAGGTYEQYF.

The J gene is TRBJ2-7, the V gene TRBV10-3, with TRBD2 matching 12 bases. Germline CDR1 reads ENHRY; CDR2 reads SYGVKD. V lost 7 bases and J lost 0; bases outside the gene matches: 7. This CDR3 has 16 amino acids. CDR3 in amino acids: CAITEGLAGLSYEQYF. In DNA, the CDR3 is TGTGCCATCACCGAAGGACTAGCGGGGCTCTCCTACGAGCAGTACTTC.

For the CDR3, the DNA is TGTGCCAGCACCCAGGGAGAGCGGGGACACAGTCACCCAGGAGATACGCAGTATTTT. This encodes CASTQGERGHSHPGDTQYF. The chain uses TRBV2 and TRBJ2-3, with a possible D match to TRBD2 (7 bases). V lost 7 bases, J lost 5 bases, and 31 bases lay in between. Germline V lookup: CDR1 SNHLY, CDR2 FYNNEI. CDR3 size: 19 residues.

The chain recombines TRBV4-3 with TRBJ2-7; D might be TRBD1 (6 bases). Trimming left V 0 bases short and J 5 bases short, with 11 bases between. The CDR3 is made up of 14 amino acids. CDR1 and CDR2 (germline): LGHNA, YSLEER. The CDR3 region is CASSQEPRGHEQYF. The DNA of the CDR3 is TGCGCCAGCAGCCAAGAACCCAGGGGCCACGAGCAGTACTTC.

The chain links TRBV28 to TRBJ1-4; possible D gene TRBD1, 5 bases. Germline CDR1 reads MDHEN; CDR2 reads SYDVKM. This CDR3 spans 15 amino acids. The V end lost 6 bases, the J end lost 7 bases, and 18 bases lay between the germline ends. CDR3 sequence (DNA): TGTGCCAGCAGCGGACGGAGGGGTGCACGTGAAAAACTGTTTTTT. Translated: CASSGRRGAREKLFF.